This T cell receptor (beta chain) appears in the sequencing data of a study of cytomegalovirus exposure and HLA in healthy donors. The germline V gene encodes CDR1 ENHRY and CDR2 SYGVKD. Trimming removed 9 bases from V and 6 bases from J; junction bases left unmatched: 9. This CDR3 is 15 amino acids long. The PCR ran on 60 Vbeta and 13 Jbeta primers. Using immunoSEQ multiplex PCR, the repertoire was profiled, and TCRdb retains in-frame clones only, with some absent. This sample's table has some 75,000 clones. In the case of this clone: Its antigen is not known.

All the people who gave samples were healthy bone marrow donors. Overall study findings and caveats: The study recorded 160 or so TCR beta chains that were cytomegalovirus-associated. An Asian-associated ancestry cluster reportedly showed fewer N-insertions than the approximately 690-donor mean in a later analysis.

This TCR derives from a man aged 35 to 55 in good health and CMV-seronegative. The sample comprised PBMCs. The chain employs TRBV10-3 and TRBJ2-2; 11 bases match TRBD1. The CDR3 sequence: CAMQPGQGDAGELFF. The DNA for the CDR3 is TGTGCCATGCAGCCGGGACAGGGGGACGCCGGGGAGCTGTTTTTT.